The 16 T cell receptor beta chains presented below share a single source sample, sequenced in a study of spatial heterogeneity in lung cancer. Study-level results: Expanded intratumoral alpha and beta TCR counts tracked tumor mutation counts.

TCRdb re-derived calls from the 5' RACE reads in MiXCR, one entry per CDR3 protein. Seen here are about 10,000 distinct CDR3 sequences, around 10% observed once, and the top ten hold about 10%. These TCRs' antigens remain unknown. Specified time point: sample taken at primary tumor resection. This sample comprised lung tumor tissue, obtained at surgery. These receptors originate from a male donor with early-stage non-small cell lung cancer.

This clonotype is deemed medium-sized. This beta chain represents an off-target read in a library built for alpha chains; its size is of limited meaning. The genes are TRBV9 and TRBJ2-7; 10 bases fit TRBD2. CDR1 is SGDLS and CDR2 is YYNGEE in the germline V gene. V trimming: 0 bases; J trimming: 2 bases; junction bases outside the gene matches: 2. This CDR3 spans 15 amino acids. CDR3 bases: TGTGCCAGCAGCGTAGCGAGCGGGAGGGCCTACGAGCAGTACTTC. Amino acid sequence: CASSVASGRAYEQYF. The complete variable domain, with remaining parts taken from reference TRBV9 and TRBJ2-7, reads DSGVTQTPKHLITATGQRVTLRCSPRSGDLSVYWYQQSLDQGLQFLIQYYNGEERAKGNILERFSAQQFPDLHSELNLSSLELGDSALYFCASSVASGRAYEQYFGPGTRLTVT.

This clonotype was seen many times. This beta chain represents an off-target read in a library built for alpha chains; its size is of limited meaning. The chain links TRBV24-1 to TRBJ1-1; D not resolved. V was cut by 1 base and J by 10 bases, with 15 bases left in between. The CDR3 has 14 amino acids. Germline V CDR1 and CDR2: KGHDR, SFDVKD. The CDR3 nucleotides are TGTGCCACCAGTGATTTTGGGGTGAACGATGGAGCTTTCTTT. Amino acid sequence: CATSDFGVNDGAFF.

About this clonotype itself: The CDR3 ends on some other residue instead of the conserved phenylalanine or tryptophan, so this is likely a read error. The library was built for alpha chains, so this beta chain is an off-target read and its size means little. This rearrangement joins TRBV29-1 to TRBJ2-1, with D maybe TRBD1 (5 bases). Per germline, CDR1 SQVTM and CDR2 ANQGSEA. The V end lost 2 bases, the J end lost 8 bases, and 13 bases lay between the germline ends. The CDR3 covers 13 residues. DNA for the CDR3: TGCAGCGTTGAAAAGGAGACAGCGCATGAGCAGTTCTCC. This codes for CSVEKETAHEQFS.

On this clonotype itself: Being off target in a library aimed at alpha chains, this beta chain has a size of little meaning. This chain uses TRBV20-1 with TRBJ2-1; TRBD2 matches 7 bases. V lost 4 bases and J lost 3; bases outside the gene matches: 6. The CDR3 extends over 14 amino acids. The germline V gene has CDR1 DFQATT and CDR2 SNEGSKA (reference sequence). The CDR3 nucleotides read TGCAGTGCTAAAACTAGCGAACTCTACAATGAGCAGTTCTTC. This sequence encodes CSAKTSELYNEQFF.

As to this clonotype: This beta chain represents an off-target read in a library built for alpha chains; its size is of limited meaning. The CDR3 DNA follows: TGTGCCAGCAGCTTAAAGGCCGGCAGGCTAAATTCTGGGGCCAACGTCCTGACTTTC. It yields the protein CASSLKAGRLNSGANVLTF. This chain connects TRBV11-2 to TRBJ2-6; D is unclear. Looked up from germline, CDR1 is SGHAT and CDR2 is FQNNGV. There are 19 residues in the CDR3. V lost 2 bases, J lost 1 base, and 18 bases lay in between. The full variable domain, in which reference TRBV11-2 and TRBJ2-6 provide the parts outside the CDR3, is EAGVAQSPRYKIIEKRQSVAFWCNPISGHATLYWYQQILGQGPKLLIQFQNNGVVDDSQLPKDRFSAERLKGVDSTLKIQPAKLEDSAVYLCASSLKAGRLNSGANVLTFGAGSRLTVL.

This clonotype was recorded many times. The library was built for alpha chains, so this beta chain is an off-target read and its size means little. The chain employs TRBV7-9 and TRBJ2-1, with a possible D match to TRBD2 (5 bases). Germline V gene data show CDR1 as SEHNR and CDR2 as FQNEAQ (reference sequence). V was clipped by 5 bases and J by 6 bases, with 17 bases between them. The CDR3 is 15 amino acids. The CDR3 spells CASSLSASPTNEQFF. The CDR3 DNA reads as TGTGCCAGCAGCCTTAGCGCCTCCCCCACCAATGAGCAGTTCTTC. Full variable domain (rest looked up from reference TRBV7-9 and TRBJ2-1): DTGVSQNPRHKITKRGQNVTFRCDPISEHNRLYWYRQTLGQGPEFLTYFQNEAQLEKSRLLSDRFSAERPKGSFSTLEIQRTEQGDSAMYLCASSLSASPTNEQFFGPGTRLTVL.

This clonotype is judged medium-sized (0.01 to 0.1%). This beta chain slipped into a library made for alpha chains as a stray read, so its size is not meaningful. The chain uses TRBV11-3 and TRBJ1-4; 11 nucleotides match TRBD1. The V gene's germline CDR1 is SGHNT and CDR2 YENEEA. Unmatched junction bases numbered 3, after V lost 5 bases and J lost 7 bases. There are 14 residues in the CDR3. This chain's CDR3 is CASSPGTGGEKLFF. In nucleotides, the CDR3 is TGTGCCAGCAGCCCCGGGACAGGGGGTGAAAAACTGTTTTTT.

This clonotype is medium-sized by share. This beta chain appears as a stray read in a library generated for alpha chains; its size is not informative. This rearrangement joins TRBV7-9 to TRBJ2-2; D gene uncertain. With 4 bases removed from V and 2 bases from J, the gap between germline ends came to 8 bases. CDR3 length equals 14 residues. Looked up from germline, CDR1 is SEHNR and CDR2 is FQNEAQ (reference sequence). CDR3 sequence (DNA): TGTGCCAGCAGCTCAAACCCCAACACCGGGGAGCTGTTTTTT. This sequence encodes CASSSNPNTGELFF. Supplemented by reference TRBV7-9 and TRBJ2-2, the full variable domain reads DTGVSQNPRHKITKRGQNVTFRCDPISEHNRLYWYRQTLGQGPEFLTYFQNEAQLEKSRLLSDRFSAERPKGSFSTLEIQRTEQGDSAMYLCASSSNPNTGELFFGEGSRLTVL.

This clonotype was picked up a small number of times. Because the library targeted alpha chains, this beta chain is an off-target read whose size means little. CDR3: CASSPEFRGEAFF. Here the CDR3 DNA reads TGTGCCAGCAGCCCCGAGTTCCGGGGTGAAGCTTTCTTT. This sequence joins TRBV7-9 and TRBJ1-1; no firm D call. V gave up 5 bases and J gave up 7 bases, with 14 bases separating them. The germline CDR1 and CDR2 sequences are SEHNR and FQNEAQ (reference sequence). The CDR3 extends over 13 amino acids.

This clonotype is categorized as medium-sized. For a library built for alpha chains, this beta chain is a stray read; little rests on its size. CDR3 region: CASSFTIYEQYF. The CDR3 DNA is TGTGCCAGCAGTTTTACGATCTACGAGCAGTACTTC. The gene calls are TRBV12-3 or TRBV12-4 and TRBJ2-7; D is undetermined. CDR3 length: 12 residues. V shed 3 bases and J shed 3 bases, with 6 bases lying between them.

Concerning this clonotype: This beta chain slipped into a library made for alpha chains as a stray read, so its size is not meaningful. The chain uses TRBV12-3 or TRBV12-4 and TRBJ2-3, with D possibly TRBD2 on 6 matching bases. V was shortened by 5 bases and J by 0 bases, with 18 bases between the two germline ends. CDR3 length: 17 residues. The CDR3 nucleotides read TGTGCCAGCAGTCCCCTTGGTGGACTATCTAGCACAGATACGCAGTATTTT. It codes for CASSPLGGLSSTDTQYF.

The table lists this clonotype with many counts. This beta chain is an off-target read within a library intended for alpha chains, so its frequency means little. The chain joins TRBV12-3 or TRBV12-4 to TRBJ2-7, with D perhaps assigned TRBD1 or TRBD2 (5 bases each). The CDR3 length is 16 residues. Trimming shortened V by 6 bases and J by 3 bases, and 21 bases separated the two germline ends. The CDR3 protein is CASRAQERGVGYEQYF. CDR3 bases: TGTGCCAGCAGAGCACAAGAGAGGGGAGTTGGCTACGAGCAGTACTTC.

Notes on this clonotype: In a library made to pick up alpha chains, this beta chain is a stray read with a size that means little. This chain connects TRBV6-5 to TRBJ2-3; 9 bases are a match to TRBD2. V lost 7 bases, J lost 3 bases, and 5 bases stayed unmatched. CDR1 MNHEY and CDR2 SVGAGI come from the germline V gene. CDR3 length: 14 residues. The CDR3 loop reads CASMRAGGTDTQYF. The CDR3 DNA reads as TGTGCCAGCATGAGAGCGGGAGGAACAGATACGCAGTATTTT.

This clonotype is termed medium-sized. The junction differs from germline at one of its ends, possibly a read error. Since it is a stray read in a library aimed at alpha chains, this beta chain has a size that is not meaningful. The V call is TRBV30, the J call TRBJ1-1, with TRBD1 matching over 8 bases. The length of the CDR3 is 13 residues. Germline lookup yields CDR1 GTSNPN and CDR2 SVGIG (reference sequence). CDR3 protein: CAWSAMWSGQGYF. The CDR3 DNA follows: TGTGCCTGGAGTGCCATGTGGTCAGGACAGGGATATTTC.

The sample holds many counts of this clonotype. This beta chain slipped into a library made for alpha chains as a stray read, so its size is not meaningful. V gene TRBV20-1 combines with J gene TRBJ2-3, with 8 bases aligning to TRBD2. V trimming: 6 bases; J trimming: 2 bases; junction bases outside the gene matches: 7. The CDR3 has 14 amino acids. Germline lookup yields CDR1 DFQATT and CDR2 SNEGSKA (reference sequence). The CDR3, as DNA: TGCAGTGCAACCCCGGGACTAGACACAGATACGCAGTATTTT. As protein: CSATPGLDTDTQYF.

The sample holds many counts of this clonotype. This beta chain is an off-target read within a library intended for alpha chains, so its frequency means little. This chain uses TRBV6-5 with TRBJ1-2; possibly TRBD1 for D (5 bases). Germline CDR1 MNHEY, CDR2 SVGAGI. The CDR3 is made up of 14 amino acids. V was trimmed by 6 bases and J by 2 bases, leaving 13 bases between them. The DNA of the CDR3 is TGTGCCAGCAGCCATGCAGGGACCAACTATGGCTACACCTTC. Translation: CASSHAGTNYGYTF.